This is a list of T cell receptor beta chains from one sample in a study of T cell changes during pregnancy in multiple sclerosis. The assay was immunoSEQ multiplex PCR, and TCRdb's table has in-frame clones only and misses some. Among approximately 80,000 clones listed, about 94% were seen once. Sequencing used peripheral blood, obtained in the second trimester of pregnancy. The receptors shown here come from a female donor in good health, enrolled as a control in a pregnancy study. Both conserved end residues are part of each CDR3. The D gene is left open where the match is weak. Rows give clone size only sometimes, using once, few, many, or a class for an expanded clone.

V gene,D gene,J gene,clone size,CDR3 DNA,CDR3 protein
TRBV6-5,-,TRBJ2-6,-,TGTGCCAGCAGTTACCAGGGAAATGGGGCCAACGTCCTGACTTTC,CASSYQGNGANVLTF
TRBV5-1,-,TRBJ2-5,-,TGCGCCAGCAGCTTGGATTCGGGTCGCCAAGAGACCCAGTACTTC,CASSLDSGRQETQYF
TRBV7-9,-,TRBJ1-3,once,TGTGCCAGCAGCCGAGACTACTCTGGAAACACCATATATTTT,CASSRDYSGNTIYF
TRBV5-1,-,TRBJ1-1,-,TGCGCCAGCAGCTTGGAGGGTAACACAGGGTTAACTGAAGCTTTCTTT,CASSLEGNTGLTEAFF
TRBV5-6,-,TRBJ1-3,-,TGTGCCAGCAGCTTGGGTGCGACTCAGTCTGGAAACACCATATATTTT,CASSLGATQSGNTIYF
TRBV5-6,-,TRBJ1-1,-,TGTGCCAGCAGTTCAGGGACATTGAACACTGAAGCTTTCTTT,CASSSGTLNTEAFF
TRBV7-9,TRBD1,TRBJ1-2,-,TGTGCCAGCAGCGGTACAGGGGATGCCTATGGCTACACCTTC,CASSGTGDAYGYTF
TRBV7-9,TRBD1,TRBJ1-2,-,TGTGCCAGCAACTTAGGAACAGGGGGCGTGTATGGCTACACCTTC,CASNLGTGGVYGYTF
TRBV9,-,TRBJ2-1,-,TGTGCCAGCAGCGCGACTCGAAGCTCCTACAATGAGCAGTTCTTC,CASSATRSSYNEQFF
TRBV6-5,TRBD1,TRBJ1-4,-,TGTGCCAGCAGTTCCGGACAGGGAGCAGGAAAACTGTTTTTT,CASSSGQGAGKLFF
TRBV7-9,-,TRBJ1-2,-,TGTGCCAGCAGCGCCCATACAGGCGCCACGAATGGCTACACCTTC,CASSAHTGATNGYTF
TRBV18,-,TRBJ1-2,-,TGTGCCAGCTCACCGCGGCAGGGAAACTATGGCTACACCTTC,CASSPRQGNYGYTF
TRBV7-2,TRBD2,TRBJ2-2,-,TGTGCCAGCAGCCCACGCGGGGGGACCGGGGAGCTGTTTTTT,CASSPRGGTGELFF
TRBV18,-,TRBJ1-1,-,TGTGCCAGCTCACCACCCCCGGGGAACACTGAAGCTTTCTTT,CASSPPPGNTEAFF
TRBV4-1,TRBD2,TRBJ2-7,-,TGCGCCAGCAGCCAACAGGCTAGCGGGGGATACGAGCAGTACTTC,CASSQQASGGYEQYF
TRBV2,TRBD2,TRBJ2-4,-,TGTGCCAGCAGTGAGTGGCGGGGGGGCATTCAAAACATTCAGTACTTC,CASSEWRGGIQNIQYF
TRBV7-2,-,TRBJ2-3,-,TGTGCCAGCAGCTTAGCGCGCCGGGATACGCAGTATTTT,CASSLARRDTQYF
TRBV7-2,-,TRBJ1-5,-,TGTGCCAGCAGCTCCTGGGGGGGGAGCCTTAGCAATCAGCCCCAGCATTTT,CASSSWGGSLSNQPQHF
TRBV19,-,TRBJ1-2,-,TGTGCCAGTAGTACACTCACAGGGACGAACTATGGCTACACCTTC,CASSTLTGTNYGYTF
TRBV7-9,TRBD1,TRBJ1-1,few,TGTGCCAGCATCACAGGGGCTGAAGCTTTCTTT,CASITGAEAFF
TRBV9,-,TRBJ2-5,-,TGTGCCAGCAGCCTATCGACAGGACAAGAGACCCAGTACTTC,CASSLSTGQETQYF
TRBV2,-,TRBJ1-1,-,TGTGCCACAAGACAGATGAACACTGAAGCTTTCTTT,CATRQMNTEAFF
TRBV6-5,-,TRBJ1-1,-,TGTGCCAGCAGTTACAACGGAGACACTGAAGCTTTCTTT,CASSYNGDTEAFF
TRBV19,TRBD1,TRBJ2-7,-,TGTGCCAGTAGTCCTGGGACAGGGGGCTCTACCTACGAGCAGTACTTC,CASSPGTGGSTYEQYF
TRBV5-1,-,TRBJ2-7,-,TGCGCCAGCAGCTTGGGGCCTCAGGGCTACGAGCAGTACTTC,CASSLGPQGYEQYF
TRBV7-2,TRBD2,TRBJ2-3,-,TGTGCCAGCAGCTTAGGACTAGCGGGGGCCCCCACAGATACGCAGTATTTT,CASSLGLAGAPTDTQYF
TRBV19,-,TRBJ1-5,-,TGTGCCAGTAGGGGAGCCTATCAGCCCCAGCATTTT,CASRGAYQPQHF
TRBV4-3,TRBD2,TRBJ2-7,-,TGCGCCAGCAGCCAAGTTGTCAGCGGGGCCTACGAGCAGTACTTC,CASSQVVSGAYEQYF
TRBV19,TRBD1,TRBJ1-1,-,TGTGCCAGTAGTGCTACAGGGGGCGCTGGAGCTTTCTTT,CASSATGGAGAFF
TRBV5-4,-,TRBJ1-2,-,TGTGCCAGCAGCTTGGGGGGAGTTGGCTACACCTTC,CASSLGGVGYTF
TRBV18,-,TRBJ1-6,-,TGTGCCAGCTCACCACCGGTAAACAGCTATAATTCACCCCTCCACTTT,CASSPPVNSYNSPLHF
TRBV9,TRBD1,TRBJ1-4,-,TGTGCCAGCAGCGCGTGGCAGGGGGCAGGGGAAAAACTGTTTTTT,CASSAWQGAGEKLFF
TRBV5-8,TRBD1,TRBJ1-1,-,TGTGCCAGCAGCCCCCAGGGGGTTCGGGCTGAAGCTTTCTTT,CASSPQGVRAEAFF
TRBV23-1,-,TRBJ1-5,-,TGCGCCAGCACCCACCAGGGTAGACAGGCAAATAGCAATCAGCCCCAGCATTTT,CASTHQGRQANSNQPQHF
TRBV6-4,-,TRBJ1-2,-,TGTGCCACCTCCCCGACAGCCCCTACTAACTATGGCTACACCTTC,CATSPTAPTNYGYTF
TRBV18,TRBD1,TRBJ1-1,-,TGTGCCAGCTCACCAGATGGACAGGGGCACACTGAAGCTTTCTTT,CASSPDGQGHTEAFF